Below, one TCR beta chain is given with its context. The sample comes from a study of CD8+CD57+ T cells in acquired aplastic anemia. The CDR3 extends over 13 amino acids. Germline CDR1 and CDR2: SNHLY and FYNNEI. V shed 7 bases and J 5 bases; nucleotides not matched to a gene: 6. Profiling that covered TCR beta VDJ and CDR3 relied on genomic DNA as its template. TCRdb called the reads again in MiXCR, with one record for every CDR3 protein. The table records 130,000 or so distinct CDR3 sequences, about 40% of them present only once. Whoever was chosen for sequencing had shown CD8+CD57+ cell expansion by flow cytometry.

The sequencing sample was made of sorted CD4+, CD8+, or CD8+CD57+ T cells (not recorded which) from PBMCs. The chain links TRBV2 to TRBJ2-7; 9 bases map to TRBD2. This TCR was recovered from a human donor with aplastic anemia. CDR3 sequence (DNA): TGTGCCAGCACAGGCGGACTAGCGAACGAGCAGTACTTC. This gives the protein CASTGGLANEQYF.